A selection of T cell receptor beta chains follows, all from one sample in a study of CD8+ T cells in alopecia areata. Sequenced by immunoSEQ multiplex PCR; TCRdb stores in-frame clones only, minus some. The table includes 110,000 to 150,000 clones, roughly 86% detected once. This specimen was CD8+ T cells sorted from blood, taken at week 4, from a patient treated with tofacitinib. The receptor source for this set is a human donor with alopecia areata. CDR3s include the opening cysteine and the closing phenylalanine or tryptophan.

V: TRBV4-1; CDR3: CASSQEQFSYEQYF
V: TRBV27; CDR3: CASSLSGGFTTGELFF
V: TRBV29-1; CDR3: CSVVVSPNIQYF
V: TRBV13; CDR3: CASSSYRGYYEQYF
V: TRBV5-6; CDR3: CASSFGISRSGLQFF
V: TRBV28; CDR3: CASSWADDYNEQFF
V: TRBV30; CDR3: CAWSATGRNEQYF
V: TRBV5-6; CDR3: CASSWTTGEAYNEQFF
V: TRBV30; CDR3: CACQPPQETQYF
V: TRBV29-1; CDR3: CSVEEGGIEQYF
V: TRBV27; CDR3: CASSSSRTGFISYEQYF
V: TRBV29-1; CDR3: CSVEDWRGGYTF
V: TRBV6-6; CDR3: CASSSGGHPYEQYF
V: TRBV30; CDR3: CAWSVGDFPYEQYF
V: TRBV6-5; CDR3: CASSSQTGQGTGGYTF
V: TRBV7-8; CDR3: CASSLRQGPSYEQYF
V: TRBV29-1; CDR3: CSVGGETGEQYF
V: TRBV4-1; CDR3: CASSQDPGSYEQYF
V: TRBV7-9; CDR3: CASSLTGRGYEQYF
V: TRBV5-1; CDR3: CASNLDRGFFDEQFF
V: TRBV30; CDR3: CAWSGTGGTMLVYHEQFF
V: TRBV7-2; CDR3: CASSPGLSEGSYNEQFF
V: TRBV6-5; CDR3: CATLTGGPHNEQFF
V: TRBV4-1; CDR3: CASSGTSGEQYF
V: TRBV7-9; CDR3: CASSLSQREQYF
V: TRBV16; CDR3: CASSLRTGGGYGYTF